This TCR beta chain was sequenced during a study of shared clonotypes between healthy human individuals. Study at large: The people who gave samples were a couple of women and three men aged 18 to 49.

Clones were sequenced by immunoSEQ multiplex PCR, and TCRdb holds only the in-frame ones, with some missing. The profile shows over 700,000 clones, about two thirds of them singletons. This clone appeared once. Its antigen remains unknown. The CDR3 extends over 17 amino acids. Trimming took 4 bases from V and 0 from J; bases not matched to a gene: 9. Germline lookup yields CDR1 KGHSH and CDR2 LQKENI. All the donors were Caucasian adults who lived in Nashville, Tennessee. Study outcomes and limitations: All-four-donor shared clonotypes had higher generation probabilities than non-shared clonotypes did. How much donors shared clonotypes was expected to be affected by sequencing depth.

The sample was memory CD4+ T cells sorted from blood. Subset: CD45RA-negative fraction. The receptor comes from a woman aged 30 to 39 in good health. The V and J genes are TRBV18 and TRBJ2-1; 7 nucleotides agree with TRBD2. The CDR3 loop is CASSRSWGGSSYNEQFF. CDR3 in DNA: TGTGCCAGCTCACGTAGCTGGGGCGGGAGCTCCTACAATGAGCAGTTCTTC.